This TCR beta chain was recovered during a study of human T cells and chemical hapten exposure. At the level of the study: Skin of the upper inner arm, around 2 cm by around 2 cm, received 2% DPC for sensitization. Study-wide results and limits: More PT1 expanded TCRs went with higher patch test scores.

The CDR3 spans 16 residues. Germline CDR1 and CDR2: SGDLS and YYNGEE. Losses at the gene ends were 7 bases for V and 4 bases for J; bases not matched to a gene: 13. Indicated time point: patch test 2, 6 weeks after DPC sensitization. Treatment of the sample: therapeutic diphenylcyclopropenone sensitization with weekly scalp DPC. Authors' analysis steps: The number of TCRs in each sample had a median of approximately 96,000 and spanned roughly 23,224 to 700,000. TCRdb passed the RACE reads through MiXCR, listing each CDR3 protein once. The V and J calls shown here were made by TCRdb, not taken from the authors' results. Of tens of thousands of distinct CDR3 sequences in the sample, 11% were seen once. As for this clonotype: No antigen is known for it.

The rearrangement links TRBV9 to TRBJ2-1; TRBD2 matches at 8 bases. The material sequenced was whole blood, taken in connection with sensitization to the hapten diphenylcyclopropenone (DPC). The clonotype comes from a man aged 40-49 years with alopecia areata. Some clones in this sample may be carry-over from other donors' samples. CDR3 nucleotide sequence: TGTGCCAGCCAACCTCCCGAGCGGGAGAAATACAATGAGCAGTTCTTC. Translation gives CASQPPEREKYNEQFF.